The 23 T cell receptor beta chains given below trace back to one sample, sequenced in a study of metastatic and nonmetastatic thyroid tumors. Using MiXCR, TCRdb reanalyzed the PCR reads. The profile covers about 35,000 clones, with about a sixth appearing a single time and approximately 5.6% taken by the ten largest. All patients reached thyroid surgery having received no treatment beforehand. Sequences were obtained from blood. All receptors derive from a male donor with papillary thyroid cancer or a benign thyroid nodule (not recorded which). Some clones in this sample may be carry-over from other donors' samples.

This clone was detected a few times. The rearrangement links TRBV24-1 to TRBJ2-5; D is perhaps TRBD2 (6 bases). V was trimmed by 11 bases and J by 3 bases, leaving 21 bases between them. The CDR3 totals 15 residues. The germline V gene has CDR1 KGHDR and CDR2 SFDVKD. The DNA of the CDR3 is TGTGCCAGCAGCAGGTCCGGGAGAGGAAAAGAGACCCAGTACTTC. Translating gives CASSRSGRGKETQYF.

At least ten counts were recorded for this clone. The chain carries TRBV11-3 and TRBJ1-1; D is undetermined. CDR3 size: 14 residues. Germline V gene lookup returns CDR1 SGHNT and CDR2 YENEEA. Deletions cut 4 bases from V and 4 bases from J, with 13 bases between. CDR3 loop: CASSSFGDPTEAFF. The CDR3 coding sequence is TGTGCCAGCAGCTCATTTGGAGATCCCACTGAAGCTTTCTTT.

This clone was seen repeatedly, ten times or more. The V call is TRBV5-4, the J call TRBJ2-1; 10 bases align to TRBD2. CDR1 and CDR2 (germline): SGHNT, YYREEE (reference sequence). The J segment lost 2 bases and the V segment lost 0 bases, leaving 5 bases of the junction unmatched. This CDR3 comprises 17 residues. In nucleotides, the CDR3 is TGTGCCAGCAGCTTGGGTACTAGCGGGGAGGCCTACAATGAGCAGTTCTTC. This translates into CASSLGTSGEAYNEQFF.

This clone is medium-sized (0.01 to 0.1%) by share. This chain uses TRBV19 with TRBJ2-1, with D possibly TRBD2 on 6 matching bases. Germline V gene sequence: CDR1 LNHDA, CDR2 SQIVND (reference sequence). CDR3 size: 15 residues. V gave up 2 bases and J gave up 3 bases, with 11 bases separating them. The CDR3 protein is CASSILAQFYNEQFF. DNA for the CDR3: TGTGCCAGTAGTATACTAGCGCAATTCTACAATGAGCAGTTCTTC.

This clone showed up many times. The CDR3 spells CASSYIGVQETQYF. CDR3 DNA: TGTGCCAGCAGTTACATCGGGGTCCAAGAGACCCAGTACTTC. J is TRBJ2-5 and V is TRBV6-5, with D possibly matching TRBD2 (5 bases). This CDR3 is built from 14 residues. With 2 bases removed from V and 1 base from J, the gap between germline ends came to 8 bases. Germline assignment: CDR1 MNHEY and CDR2 SVGAGI.

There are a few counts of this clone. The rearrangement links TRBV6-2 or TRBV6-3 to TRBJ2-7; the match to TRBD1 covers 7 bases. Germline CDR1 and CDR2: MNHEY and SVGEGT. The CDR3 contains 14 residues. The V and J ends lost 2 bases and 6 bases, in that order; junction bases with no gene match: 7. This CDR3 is CASSYPDRVGEQYF. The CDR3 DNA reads TGTGCCAGCAGTTACCCTGACAGGGTGGGCGAGCAGTACTTC.

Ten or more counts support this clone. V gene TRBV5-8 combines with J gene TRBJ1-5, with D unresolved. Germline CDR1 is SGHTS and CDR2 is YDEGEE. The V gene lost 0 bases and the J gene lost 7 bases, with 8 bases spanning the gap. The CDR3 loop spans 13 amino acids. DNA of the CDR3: TGTGCCAGCAGCTTGGGTTTGGCGCAGCCCCAGCATTTT. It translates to CASSLGLAQPQHF. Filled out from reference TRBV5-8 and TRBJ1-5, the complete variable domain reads EAGVTQSPTHLIKTRGQQATLRCSPISGHTSVYWYQQALGLGLQFLLWYDEGEERNRGNFPPRFSGRQFPNYSSELNVNALELEDSALYLCASSLGLAQPQHFGDGTRLSIL.

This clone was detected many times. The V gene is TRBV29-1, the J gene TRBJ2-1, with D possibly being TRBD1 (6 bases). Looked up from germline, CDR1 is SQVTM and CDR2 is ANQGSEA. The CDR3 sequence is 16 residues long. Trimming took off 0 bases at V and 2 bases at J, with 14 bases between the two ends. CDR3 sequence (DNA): TGCAGCGTTGAAGACCAGAACAGGGTAACCTACAATGAGCAGTTCTTC. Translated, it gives CSVEDQNRVTYNEQFF.

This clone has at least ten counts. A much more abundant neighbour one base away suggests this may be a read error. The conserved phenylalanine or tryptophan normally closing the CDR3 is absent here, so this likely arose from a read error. This CDR3 is CASSYRRQGMNGYTL. The CDR3 DNA is TGTGCCAGCAGTTACCGTCGACAGGGTATGAATGGCTACACCCTC. V gene TRBV6-6 combines with J gene TRBJ1-2; 7 bases match TRBD1. Germline V gene data show CDR1 as MNHNY and CDR2 as SVGAGI (reference sequence). The CDR3 is 15 amino acids. V lost 2 bases and J lost 6; bases outside the gene matches: 9.

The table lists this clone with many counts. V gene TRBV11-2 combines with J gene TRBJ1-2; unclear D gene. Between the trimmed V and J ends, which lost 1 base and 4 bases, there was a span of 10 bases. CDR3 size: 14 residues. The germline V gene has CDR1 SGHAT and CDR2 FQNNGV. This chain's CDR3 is CASSLALGSYGYTF. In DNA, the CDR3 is TGTGCCAGCAGCTTAGCTCTCGGCAGCTATGGCTACACCTTC.

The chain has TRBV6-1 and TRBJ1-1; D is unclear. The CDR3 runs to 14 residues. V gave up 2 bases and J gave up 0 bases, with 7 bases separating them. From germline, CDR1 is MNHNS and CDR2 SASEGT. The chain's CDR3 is CASSEWILNTEAFF. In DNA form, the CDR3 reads TGTGCCAGCAGTGAATGGATATTGAACACTGAAGCTTTCTTT.

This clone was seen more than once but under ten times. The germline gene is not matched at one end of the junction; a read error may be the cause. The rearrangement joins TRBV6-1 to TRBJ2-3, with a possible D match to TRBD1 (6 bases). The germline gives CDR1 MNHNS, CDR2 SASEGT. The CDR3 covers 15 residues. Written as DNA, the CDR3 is TGTGCCATCAGTGGCCCCGGGACAATCACAGATACGCAGTATTTT. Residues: CAISGPGTITDTQYF.

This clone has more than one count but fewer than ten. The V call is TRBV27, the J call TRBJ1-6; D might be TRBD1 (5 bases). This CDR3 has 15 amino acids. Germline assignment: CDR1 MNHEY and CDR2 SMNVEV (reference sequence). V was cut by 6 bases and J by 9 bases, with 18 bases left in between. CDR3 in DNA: TGTGCCAGCAGCCTTAAGCGTTACAGGTTTTCACCCCTCCACTTT. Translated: CASSLKRYRFSPLHF.

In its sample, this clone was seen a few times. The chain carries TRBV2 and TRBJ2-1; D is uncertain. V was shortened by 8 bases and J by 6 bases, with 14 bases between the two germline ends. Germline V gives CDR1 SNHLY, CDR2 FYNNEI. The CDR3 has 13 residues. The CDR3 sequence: CASGETGCNEQFF. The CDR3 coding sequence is TGTGCCAGCGGGGAAACCGGATGCAATGAGCAGTTCTTC. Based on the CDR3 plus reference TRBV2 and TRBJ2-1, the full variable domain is EPEVTQTPSHQVTQMGQEVILRCVPISNHLYFYWYRQILGQKVEFLVSFYNNEISEKSEIFDDQFSVERPDGSNFTLKIRSTKLEDSAMYFCASGETGCNEQFFGPGTRLTVL.

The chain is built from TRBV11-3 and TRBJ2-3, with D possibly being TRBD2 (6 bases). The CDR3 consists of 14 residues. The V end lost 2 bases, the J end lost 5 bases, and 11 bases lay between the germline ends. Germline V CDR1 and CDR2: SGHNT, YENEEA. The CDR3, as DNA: TGTGCCAGCAGCTTATCGCGGGGAATAGATACGCAGTATTTT. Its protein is CASSLSRGIDTQYF.

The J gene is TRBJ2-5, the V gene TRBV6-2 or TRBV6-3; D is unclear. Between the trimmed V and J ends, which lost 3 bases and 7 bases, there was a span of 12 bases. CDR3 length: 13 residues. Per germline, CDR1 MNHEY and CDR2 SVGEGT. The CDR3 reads CASSYCPVGTQYF. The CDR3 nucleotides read TGTGCCAGCAGTTATTGTCCAGTCGGGACCCAGTACTTC.

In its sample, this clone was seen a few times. In nucleotides, the CDR3 is TGTGCCAGCAGTTTGGCTAGCGGTGCCAATGAGCAGTTCTTC. The encoded protein is CASSLASGANEQFF. The gene calls are TRBV6-2 or TRBV6-3 and TRBJ2-1, with 7 bases identical to TRBD2. The germline gives CDR1 MNHEY, CDR2 SVGEGT. With V trimmed by 4 bases and J by 6 bases, 6 bases remained unmatched. CDR3 length: 14 residues.

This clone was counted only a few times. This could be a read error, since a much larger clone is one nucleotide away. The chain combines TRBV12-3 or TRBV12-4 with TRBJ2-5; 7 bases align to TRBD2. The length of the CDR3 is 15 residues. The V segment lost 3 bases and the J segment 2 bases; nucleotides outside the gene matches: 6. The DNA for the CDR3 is TGTGCCAGCAGTTTCGGGGGGTGGGGACAAGAGACCCAGTACTTC. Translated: CASSFGGWGQETQYF.

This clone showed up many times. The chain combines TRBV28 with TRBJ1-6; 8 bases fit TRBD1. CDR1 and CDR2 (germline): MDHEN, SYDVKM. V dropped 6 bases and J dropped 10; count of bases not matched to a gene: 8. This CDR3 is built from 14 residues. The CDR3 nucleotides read TGTGCCAGCAGAGGCCCCAGGGGGCCGTCACCCCTCCACTTT. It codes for CASRGPRGPSPLHF. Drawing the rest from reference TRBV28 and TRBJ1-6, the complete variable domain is DVKVTQSSRYLVKRTGEKVFLECVQDMDHENMFWYRQDPGLGLRLIYFSYDVKMKEKGDIPEGYSVSREKKERFSLILESASTNQTSMYLCASRGPRGPSPLHFGNGTRLTVT.

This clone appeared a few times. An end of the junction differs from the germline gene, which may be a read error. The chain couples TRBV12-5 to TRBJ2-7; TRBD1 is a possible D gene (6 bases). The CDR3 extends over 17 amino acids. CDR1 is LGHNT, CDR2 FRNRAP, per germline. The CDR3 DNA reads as TGTGCTAGTTGTTTGGCGACACCGGGACATGGGACCTACGAGCAGTACTTC. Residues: CASCLATPGHGTYEQYF.

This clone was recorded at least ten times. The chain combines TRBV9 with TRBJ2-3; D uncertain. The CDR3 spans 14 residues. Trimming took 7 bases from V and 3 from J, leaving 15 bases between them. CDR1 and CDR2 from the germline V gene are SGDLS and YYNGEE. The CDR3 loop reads CASSEPTYTDTQYF. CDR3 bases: TGTGCCAGCTCCGAGCCGACGTATACAGATACGCAGTATTTT.

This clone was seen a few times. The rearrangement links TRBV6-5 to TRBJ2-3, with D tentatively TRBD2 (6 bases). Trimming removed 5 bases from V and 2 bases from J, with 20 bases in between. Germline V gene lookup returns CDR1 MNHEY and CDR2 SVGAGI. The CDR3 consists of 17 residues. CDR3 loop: CASSRASVSVSTDTQYF. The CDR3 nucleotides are TGTGCCAGCAGTCGGGCTAGCGTCTCTGTATCCACAGATACGCAGTATTTT.

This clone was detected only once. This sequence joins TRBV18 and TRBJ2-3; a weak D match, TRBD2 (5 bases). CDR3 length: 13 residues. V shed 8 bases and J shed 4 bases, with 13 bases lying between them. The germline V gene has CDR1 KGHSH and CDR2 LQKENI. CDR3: CASALGSSDTQYF. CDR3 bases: TGTGCCAGCGCGCTGGGGAGTTCAGATACGCAGTATTTT.